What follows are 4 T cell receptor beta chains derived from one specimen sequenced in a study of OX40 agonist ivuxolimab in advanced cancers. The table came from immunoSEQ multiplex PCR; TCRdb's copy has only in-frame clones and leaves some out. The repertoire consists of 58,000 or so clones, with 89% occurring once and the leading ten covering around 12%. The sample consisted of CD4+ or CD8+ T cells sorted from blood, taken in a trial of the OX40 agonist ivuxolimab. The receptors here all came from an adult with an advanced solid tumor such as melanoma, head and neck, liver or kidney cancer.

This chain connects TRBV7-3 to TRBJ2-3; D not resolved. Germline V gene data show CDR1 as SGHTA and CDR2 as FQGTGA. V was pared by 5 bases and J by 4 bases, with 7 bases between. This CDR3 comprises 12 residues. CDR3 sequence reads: CASSLYPDTQYF. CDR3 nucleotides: TGTGCCAGCAGCCTTTACCCAGATACGCAGTATTTT.

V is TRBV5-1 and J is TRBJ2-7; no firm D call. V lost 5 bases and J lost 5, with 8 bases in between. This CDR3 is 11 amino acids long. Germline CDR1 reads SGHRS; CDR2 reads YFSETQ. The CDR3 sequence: CASSIAHEQYF. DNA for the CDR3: TGCGCCAGCAGTATCGCCCACGAGCAGTACTTC.

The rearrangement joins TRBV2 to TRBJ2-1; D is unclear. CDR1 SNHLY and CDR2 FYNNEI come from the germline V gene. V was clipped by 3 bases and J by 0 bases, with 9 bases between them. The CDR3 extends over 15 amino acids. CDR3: CASSEPVGSYNEQFF. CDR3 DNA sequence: TGTGCCAGCAGTGAGCCGGTGGGCTCCTACAATGAGCAGTTCTTC.

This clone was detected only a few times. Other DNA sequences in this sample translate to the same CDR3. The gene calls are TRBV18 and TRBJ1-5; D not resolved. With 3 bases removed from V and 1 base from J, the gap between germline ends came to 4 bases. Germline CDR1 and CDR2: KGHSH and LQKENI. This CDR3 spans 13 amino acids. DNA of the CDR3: TGTGCCAGCTCACCGGGAAGCAATCAGCCCCAGCATTTT. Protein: CASSPGSNQPQHF. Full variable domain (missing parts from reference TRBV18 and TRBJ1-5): NAGVMQNPRHLVRRRGQEARLRCSPMKGHSHVYWYRQLPEEGLKFMVYLQKENIIDESGMPKERFSAEFPKEGPSILRIQQVVRGDSAAYFCASSPGSNQPQHFGDGTRLSIL.